This TCR beta chain appears in the sequencing data of a study of blood T cell repertoires in COVID-19. Study as a whole: Acute and convalescent COVID-19 specimens originated in the United States, Italy and Spain. Sources were T cells, B-cell-depleted T cells, or PBMCs; the material itself was cDNA or gDNA.

How the authors handled the data: Estimation of nucleated cell counts relied on the amplification of reference gene primers. Generated by immunoSEQ multiplex PCR, the TCRdb table keeps only in-frame clones and is missing some. V and J calls plus clone size are reproduced from that table; the DNA served to infer D and trimming. The sample lists some 250,000 clones; around 90% were seen once. The CDR3 runs to 14 residues. Trimming took 0 bases from V and 0 from J, leaving 5 bases between them. Germline lookup yields CDR1 MNHEY and CDR2 SVGAGI. The sequence came from a man in his sixties who had recovered from COVID-19. The chain carries TRBV6-5 and TRBJ1-1, with unresolved D. Source material: peripheral blood. CDR3 in DNA: TGTGCCAGCAGTTACTCTCTCTTGAACACTGAAGCTTTCTTT. Translating gives CASSYSLLNTEAFF.